This T cell receptor beta chain was sequenced during a study of blood T cell repertoires in COVID-19. The protocol was immunoSEQ multiplex PCR, while the TCRdb copy is restricted to in-frame clones and leaves out a portion. Found here are roughly 300,000 clones, more than 75% of them singletons; the top ten hold more than 0.8%. There are 12 residues in the CDR3. Per the germline V gene, CDR1 is MDHEN and CDR2 is SYDVKM. V was cut by 6 bases and J by 2 bases, with 7 bases left in between. Those who participated ranged in age from about 18 to 89 years and resided in under 25 US areas. Cohort allocation depended upon clinical history that participants reported. Recovered status in Cohort 3 required two negative PCRs, clearance, or symptom resolution.

V gene TRBV28 combines with J gene TRBJ1-1; D perhaps matches TRBD1 (5 bases). Sample: PBMCs or T cells enriched from blood (not recorded which). The clonotype was recovered from a woman aged 25-40 years who had recovered from COVID-19. CDR3: CASRGANTEAFF. The CDR3 DNA reads TGTGCCAGCAGAGGGGCTAACACTGAAGCTTTCTTT.